This TCR beta chain was identified during a study of cytomegalovirus exposure and HLA in healthy donors (dated by TCRdb to 2016 to 2017). Looking at the study overall: According to an earlier analysis of 550 to 750 of the donors, 150 million to 200 million T cells yielded over 90 million unique TCR beta sequences and around 280 Gb of sequence data. Using immunosequencing, the study profiled T cell repertoires from about 610 subjects and related those repertoires to cytomegalovirus serostatus. The study aimed to test whether cataloging public T cell receptors could reveal signatures of past pathogen exposure. The number of typed donors differed by locus: about 620-630 for A, B, C, DRB1 and DQB1; 500 to 550 for DQA1; approximately 600 for DPA1; and 400 to 480 for DPB1. All discovery cohort repertoires had been generated using a single sequencing platform. An early release covering around 630 HLA-typed donors comprised 250 to 350 gigabases of sequencing data and around 85 million unique TCR sequences. The later analysis used no new phenotypic data to find candidate immune exposures, relying instead on TCR beta sequences and their occurrence across donors. An earlier analysis of 587 of the donors used high-throughput TCR beta sequencing to judge whether each TCR beta V gene segment behaved as functional or pseudogenic. Both class I and class II loci were covered by HLA typing, at four-digit resolution. Of the 350 to 450 genotyped donors, about 80% fell in the genetic ancestry cluster associated with self-reported Caucasian donors. In a later analysis, previously published TCR beta repertoires from about 640 donors were re-analyzed and high-resolution HLA genotyping was added so that TCR occurrence patterns could be studied. Along with the approximately 700-subject first cohort, a separate validation cohort of around 110 different subjects was used. A few DR-DQ haplotypes were handled as single units for association and clustering because linkage in the cohort was strong. Donor age, sex, ethnicity and CMV serostatus were compiled alongside the repertoire data. A later genetic analysis used genome-wide SNP genotypes for about three fifths of the 666 donors, treating that subset as a discovery cohort. The study combined high-throughput TCR immunosequencing, statistical association of individual TCRs with disease status, and machine learning to predict cytomegalovirus infection status. Among 300 to 500 genotyped donors of the cohort, an average of approximately 220,000 unique TCR beta nucleotide sequences was sequenced per donor, of which roughly 17% were non-productive. What the research found in general, with its limitations: A further reported finding was that TCR beta sequences accurately predicted the HLA-A and HLA-B alleles for most subjects in the first cohort. In an earlier analysis of 587 of the donors, most TCR beta V segments appeared in productive rearrangements about 90% or about 30% of the time, broadly matching IMGT annotations. Most TCR sequences were seen in very few donors, while some public TCRs were found in many individuals. A group of highly shared sequence variants was considered likely to be a technical artifact of the sequencing pipeline. Several of the top co-occurrence clusters appeared to be linked to parvovirus B19, influenza, CMV and Epstein-Barr virus, according to a later analysis. In both the original and validation cohorts, the classifier was reported to diagnose cytomegalovirus status with high specificity and sensitivity. Most CMV-associated TCR beta chains appeared to be HLA-restricted in a later analysis, and the HLA associations seemed to be driven largely by CMV exposure. In this cohort, only TCR beta chains were sequenced, and detectable features were limited by the absence of alpha or paired-chain data. The authors suggested that the approach could potentially be extended to other disease states and immunological phenotypes. The 87-base-pair reads could not distinguish some IMGT-functional V segments, including TRBV6-2 and TRBV6-3, so those segments were excluded. Sequencing depth was assumed to be roughly uniform across donors in the presence/absence analyses, though that assumption may not hold. A later genetic analysis reported fewer N-insertions in productive TCRs among donors in an Asian-associated ancestry cluster than the 666-donor mean. In vitro tests confirmed that a few of the cytomegalovirus-associated TCR beta chains recognize cytomegalovirus antigens. Because HLA typing was unavailable for some donors at each locus, only the typed subset was used in association tests. A total of fewer than 200 TCR beta chains were listed by the study as associated with cytomegalovirus. In a later analysis, 16,951 TCR beta sequences were associated with specific HLA alleles at a false discovery rate of 0.05. For the cohort, immune exposure information was limited to CMV serostatus. Compared with equally common non-associated chains, HLA-associated TCR beta chains in a later analysis were more clonally expanded and had lower generation probabilities. The earlier analysis of 587 of the donors excluded roughly 16 rarely observed V segments, including chromosome 9 orphons, because counts were too low. Correlated functional status among segregating V segments might reflect linkage disequilibrium, but an unknown experimental factor could not be ruled out. In a later genetic analysis, a missense DCLRE1C variant was associated with V-gene and J-gene trimming of TCR beta chains, and the association was replicated in an independent cohort. According to a later analysis, TCR association rates differed among HLA loci, with DRB1 alleles showing the most associated TCRs and HLA-C alleles showing the fewest. Assigning TCR associations to individual alleles was difficult when HLA alleles, especially DR and DQ, strongly co-occurred.

V is cut by 5 bases and J by 1 base, and the space between the germline ends is 22 bases. Counted from cysteine to phenylalanine, this CDR3 has 18 amino acids. Only the CDR3 region is kept as DNA, spanning 54 bases read in frame from base 1. Based on the germline V gene, the CDR1 and CDR2 sequences are SGHTA and FQGTGA. Library creation used the immunoSEQ multiplex PCR assay. For the multiplex PCR, a mixture combining 60 forward primers for TCR Vbeta segments and 13 reverse primers for TCR Jbeta segments was used. A multiplex PCR assay on genomic DNA amplified the CDR3 region of rearranged TCR beta genes. Amplified TCR beta libraries were sequenced as 87-base-pair reads on the Illumina HiSeq System. The original methods were these. A later analysis counted tens of millions of unique TCR beta chains across the 550 to 800 repertoires, and 10 million to 11 million of these chains were shared by at least two donors. Raw reads were error-corrected and collapsed into unique sequences with a nearest-neighbor algorithm that merged closely related sequences to remove PCR and sequencing errors. V, D and J gene segments were assigned by aligning CDR3 sequences to IMGT reference sequences. For a sequence to be retained, at least a six-nucleotide match to both a V gene segment and a J gene segment was required. Rearrangements were classified as productive when the CDR3 lacked stop codons and remained in frame with V and J, and all other rearrangements were classified as non-productive. CDR3 was defined by IMGT convention, running from the second conserved V-encoded cysteine to the conserved J-encoded phenylalanine. The earlier analysis of 500 to 600 of the donors excluded sequences that lacked an unambiguous match to a single V gene segment. An earlier analysis of a few hundred of the donors classified V segments as functional when productive rearrangements were above 56.7% and as segregating when the standard deviation between donors was above 5%. A statistical classification framework was developed to diagnose cytomegalovirus status using the catalog of TCR beta chain sequences. In a later analysis, V and J genes were assigned by comparing TCR nucleotide sequences against IMGT/GENE-DB human TR gene sequences. The TCRdist pipeline was used in a later analysis to assign CDR3 sequences and most-parsimonious VDJ recombination scenarios. A later analysis defined each TCR beta chain by its CDR3 amino acid sequence plus V-gene family, and excluded reads lacking a unique V-gene family. As a way to deal with suspected cross-contamination and a sequencing artifact, a later analysis dropped roughly 620 nucleotide sequences that were highly shared and had low generation probability. In a later analysis, a clonal expansion index for each public chain was calculated from normalized within-repertoire ranks of inferred template counts. In a later analysis, generation probabilities were computed with a VDJ recombination model fitted to out-of-frame rearrangements, and the resulting probabilities were checked against IGoR. A later analysis scored TCR-TCR, TCR-HLA and TCR-CMV co-occurrence with hypergeometric tests, applying a repertoire-size bias correction to TCR pairs. In a later analysis, false discovery rates were estimated by permuting HLA or CMV assignments 20 times. In a later analysis, co-occurring TCRs were grouped using DBSCAN, and TCRdist sequence similarity was added for clustering within HLA-allele-positive subsets. Repertoires with fewer than 30,000 or more than 120,000 public chains, plus five repertoires with anomalous nucleotide sharing, were excluded from co-occurrence clustering. The source is immuneACCESS, and TCRdb retained only in-frame sequences with V and J called. Part of the clones is not carried over; for the studies checked, unresolved V genes explain less than half of this, and the remainder is unexplained. The V and J calls and clone size are taken from that table; D and trimming were inferred from the DNA. The sample table shows about 140,000 clones, and approximately 80% are seen once. Approximately 5.6% of the sample comes from the top ten.

In total, 666 healthy bone marrow donors made up the cohort. At the time of sampling, every cohort member was nominally healthy, though immune exposures that went unrecorded were likely present. The donor tested CMV seropositive, placing the donor among the approximately 290 seropositive members of the cohort. A peripheral blood sample was collected from each donor, and TCR beta sequencing was performed on peripheral blood mononuclear cells. Genomic DNA extraction from the blood cell samples was performed with the Qiagen DNeasy Blood Extraction Kit. Regarding this clone: The antigen it binds to is not known. It has no much larger one-base neighbor in the sample; base qualities were not kept.

The sample was PBMCs. The sequence links TRBV7-3 to TRBJ2-3, with a weak D call of TRBD1 (6 bases match). The sequence came from a woman aged 40 to 50 in good health and CMV-seropositive. In nucleotide form, the sequence is TGTGCCAGCAGCCCCCTGGGGCGGCTGGGGGCGGGCACAGATACGCAGTATTTT. It is translated as CASSPLGRLGAGTDTQYF.